A selection of T cell receptor beta chains follows, all from one sample in a study of blood T cell repertoires in COVID-19. Libraries were prepared by immunoSEQ multiplex PCR; TCRdb keeps only in-frame clonotypes and omits some of them. The sample has 65,000 or so clones; approximately 78% are singletons. Sequences were obtained from peripheral blood. All receptors derive from a man older than 75 with acute or convalescent COVID-19. The conserved cysteine and the conserved F or W are not part of the CDR3 here. Each record gives: V gene, CDR3 protein.

TRBV30 | AWSNRGASAGELF
TRBV10-1 | ASRLQVIFSKDSETQY
TRBV12-3/TRBV12-4 | ASTTRQYTEAF
TRBV19 | ATTLRGMNTEAF
TRBV3-1/TRBV3-2 | ASSQLTPGRTRGSYNEQF
TRBV5-1 | ASSLGQGGFTDTQY
TRBV6-1 | ASSDPGYGYT
TRBV2 | ASRVEEYNEQF
TRBV25-1 | ASSGGTGDADTQY
TRBV7-9 | ASSLVAGGLETQY
TRBV5-1 | ASSPDRQQIAGYT
TRBV5-1 | ASSLDVADTQY
TRBV13 | ASSFSGVPGNTIY
TRBV2 | ASSETGYLNTEAF
TRBV4-1 | ASSQATGGVTGELF
TRBV6-5 | ASNLAGQGDEQF
TRBV2 | ASSPSGQGAYGYT
TRBV18 | ASSQNRGQETQY
TRBV7-2 | ASSSAPGMLTDTQY
TRBV6-6 | ASSYSTGASTEAF
TRBV5-1 | ASSSSGGEETQY
TRBV19 | ASNTGEKLF
TRBV19 | ASSPGGGAGGSGTQY
TRBV6-5 | ASSYQDSPLH
TRBV3-1/TRBV3-2 | ASSQGGSPNSPLH
TRBV6-5 | ASTLKNIQY
TRBV2 | ASGTSGGAEY
TRBV10-3 | AISEGGSNQPQH
TRBV5-1 | ASSGGLLSRANNEQF
TRBV7-3 | ASSLTGGWDTEAF
TRBV7-2 | ASSRDTSGTGELF
TRBV7-3 | ASSSGLAGGADTQY
TRBV9 | ASSVARGREQY
TRBV30 | AWSAAGTSGGPSSYEQY
TRBV27 | ASSSMREPPMDGYT
TRBV30 | AWSDRAGIYGYT
TRBV5-1 | ASSLGVAGSTDTQY
TRBV18 | ASSPNLGTASYNEQF
TRBV27 | ASSLSAGTPYEQY
TRBV2 | ASMRGQYETQY
TRBV9 | ASSVGSGAGNTIY
TRBV7-3 | ASSLGLADGYEQF